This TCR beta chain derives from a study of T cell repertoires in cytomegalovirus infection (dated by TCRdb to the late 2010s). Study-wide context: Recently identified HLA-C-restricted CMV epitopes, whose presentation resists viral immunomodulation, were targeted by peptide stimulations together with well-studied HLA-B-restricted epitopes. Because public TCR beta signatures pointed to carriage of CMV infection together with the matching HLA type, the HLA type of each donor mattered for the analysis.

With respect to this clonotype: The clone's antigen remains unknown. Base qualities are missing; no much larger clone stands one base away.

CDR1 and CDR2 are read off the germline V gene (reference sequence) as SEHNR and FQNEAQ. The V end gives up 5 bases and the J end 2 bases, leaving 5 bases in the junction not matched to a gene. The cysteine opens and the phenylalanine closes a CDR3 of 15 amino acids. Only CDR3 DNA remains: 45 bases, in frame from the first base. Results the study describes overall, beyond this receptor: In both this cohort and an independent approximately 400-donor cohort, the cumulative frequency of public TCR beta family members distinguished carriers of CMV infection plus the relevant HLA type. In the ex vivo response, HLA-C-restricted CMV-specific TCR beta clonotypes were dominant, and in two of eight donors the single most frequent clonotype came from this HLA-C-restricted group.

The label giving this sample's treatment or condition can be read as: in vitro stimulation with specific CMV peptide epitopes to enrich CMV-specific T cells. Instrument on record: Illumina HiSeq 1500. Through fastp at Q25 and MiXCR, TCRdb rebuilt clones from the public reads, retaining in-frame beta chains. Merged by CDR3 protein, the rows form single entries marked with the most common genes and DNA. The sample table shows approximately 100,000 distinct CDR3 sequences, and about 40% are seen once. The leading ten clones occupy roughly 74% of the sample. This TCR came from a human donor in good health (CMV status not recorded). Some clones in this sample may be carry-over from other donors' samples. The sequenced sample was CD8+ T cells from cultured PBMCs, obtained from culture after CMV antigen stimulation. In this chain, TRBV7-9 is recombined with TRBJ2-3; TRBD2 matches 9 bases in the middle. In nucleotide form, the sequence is TGTGCCAGCAGCCTTAGCGGGGGAGACACAGATACGCAGTATTTT. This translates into CASSLSGGDTDTQYF.